The 19 T cell receptor beta chains given below trace back to one sample, sequenced in a study of blood T cell repertoires in COVID-19. The assay was immunoSEQ multiplex PCR, and TCRdb's table has in-frame clones only and misses some. The table records tens of thousands of clones, 85% to 90% of them present only once. Specimen: peripheral blood. These receptors came from a man between 65 and 79 years old with active COVID-19.

The V and J genes are TRBV6-2 or TRBV6-3 and TRBJ2-1, with D possibly matching TRBD1 (6 bases). Deletions cut 5 bases from V and 7 bases from J, with 15 bases between. This CDR3 comprises 14 residues. Germline V gene data show CDR1 as MNHEY and CDR2 as SVGEGT. CDR3 sequence reads: CASSTAQGTNEQFF. The CDR3 region has the DNA TGTGCCAGCAGTACCGCCCAGGGGACAAATGAGCAGTTCTTC.

This chain joins TRBV7-2 and TRBJ2-7, with 7 bases aligning to TRBD1. This CDR3 is 14 amino acids long. The J segment lost 4 bases and the V segment lost 3 bases, leaving 6 bases of the junction unmatched. Per the germline V gene, CDR1 is SGHTA and CDR2 is FQGNSA. The CDR3 loop reads CASSFRTGGYEQYF. DNA of the CDR3: TGTGCCAGCAGCTTTAGGACAGGCGGTTACGAGCAGTACTTC.

The chain combines TRBV28 with TRBJ1-2; D unclear. V lost 2 bases and J lost 2, with 3 bases in between. The CDR3 contains 12 residues. Germline V gene sequence: CDR1 MDHEN, CDR2 SYDVKM. CDR3 sequence (DNA): TGTGCCAGCAGTTTACAGAACTATGGCTACACCTTC. It specifies CASSLQNYGYTF.

The chain is built from TRBV6-2 or TRBV6-3 and TRBJ1-1; 8 nucleotides agree with TRBD1. This CDR3 comprises 15 residues. Trimming took 5 bases from V and 4 from J; bases not matched to a gene: 9. From germline, CDR1 is MNHEY and CDR2 SVGEGT. CDR3 bases: TGTGCCAGCAGTCCCAGGGGGCGCGGGTCCACTGAAGCTTTCTTT. Amino acids: CASSPRGRGSTEAFF.

The chain recombines TRBV28 with TRBJ1-3, with unresolved D. This CDR3 is 17 amino acids long. V was pared by 3 bases and J by 0 bases, with 15 bases between. Per the germline V gene, CDR1 is MDHEN and CDR2 is SYDVKM. The CDR3 spells CASSFAAVTPSGNTIYF. The CDR3 DNA is TGTGCCAGCAGTTTTGCGGCAGTCACTCCCTCTGGAAACACCATATATTTT. Drawing the rest from reference TRBV28 and TRBJ1-3, the complete variable domain is DVKVTQSSRYLVKRTGEKVFLECVQDMDHENMFWYRQDPGLGLRLIYFSYDVKMKEKGDIPEGYSVSREKKERFSLILESASTNQTSMYLCASSFAAVTPSGNTIYFGEGSWLTVV.

Here the CDR3 DNA reads TGTGCCAGCAGCCTAATTACCTCCTACAGGGGGTACACTGAAGCTTTCTTT. Translation: CASSLITSYRGYTEAFF. The chain employs TRBV7-2 and TRBJ1-1; 8 bases align to TRBD1. V lost 5 bases and J lost 3; bases outside the gene matches: 14. CDR1 and CDR2 from the germline V gene are SGHTA and FQGNSA. CDR3 length: 17 residues.

This sequence joins TRBV27 and TRBJ1-2; no clear D. V gave up 2 bases and J gave up 1 base, with 8 bases separating them. The CDR3 spans 14 residues. The germline V gene has CDR1 MNHEY and CDR2 SMNVEV (reference sequence). In DNA form, the CDR3 reads TGTGCCAGCAGTTTAGGGCAGTTTAACTATGGCTACACCTTC. Translation gives CASSLGQFNYGYTF.

The chain links TRBV7-9 to TRBJ2-7, with D unclear. The CDR3 totals 14 residues. Trimming took off 5 bases at V and 2 bases at J, with 13 bases between the two ends. The V gene's germline CDR1 is SEHNR and CDR2 FQNEAQ (reference sequence). In DNA form, the CDR3 reads TGTGCCAGCAGCCACTCGACACCACCCTACGAGCAGTACTTC. This codes for CASSHSTPPYEQYF.

This chain uses TRBV10-3 with TRBJ2-7; 10 nucleotides line up with TRBD2. V lost 10 bases to trimming and J lost 7 bases; unmatched junction nucleotides: 10. The V gene's germline CDR1 is ENHRY and CDR2 SYGVKD. The CDR3 covers 13 residues. The CDR3 DNA is TGTGCCACGCGAGCGGGAGGGCCTGGGGAGCAGTACTTC. Translating it yields CATRAGGPGEQYF.

This rearrangement joins TRBV28 to TRBJ2-7, with 8 bases lining up with TRBD2. CDR1 is MDHEN, CDR2 SYDVKM, per germline. V trimming: 3 bases; J trimming: 7 bases; junction bases outside the gene matches: 14. This CDR3 is built from 16 residues. The CDR3 here is CASSFRDGRGNSEQYF. In DNA form, the CDR3 reads TGTGCCAGCAGTTTTCGCGACGGGAGGGGTAATAGTGAGCAGTACTTC.

This rearrangement joins TRBV4-3 to TRBJ1-1; 7 bases fit TRBD1. Looked up from germline, CDR1 is LGHNA and CDR2 is YSLEER. This CDR3 is built from 12 residues. V trimming: 6 bases; J trimming: 4 bases; junction bases outside the gene matches: 2. The CDR3 here is CASSPGGTEAFF. DNA of the CDR3: TGCGCCAGCAGTCCAGGGGGCACTGAAGCTTTCTTT.

V gene TRBV12-5 combines with J gene TRBJ1-1; D may be TRBD1 (6 bases). V gave up 5 bases and J gave up 6 bases, with 19 bases separating them. Germline lookup yields CDR1 LGHNT and CDR2 FRNRAP. The CDR3 spans 15 residues. CDR3 DNA: TGTGCTAGTGGTCCCTCACAGGGAGGGGCGGCTGAAGCTTTCTTT. It yields the protein CASGPSQGGAAEAFF.

This clone was picked up one time. The V call is TRBV19, the J call TRBJ1-2; D remains unclear. The CDR3 spans 14 residues. CDR1 LNHDA and CDR2 SQIVND come from the germline V gene (reference sequence). The ends were cut back, 0 bases at V and 7 bases at J, with 12 bases in the middle. CDR3 in amino acids: CASSIEAGGFGYTF. As DNA, the CDR3 is TGTGCCAGTAGTATAGAAGCAGGAGGGTTTGGCTACACCTTC.

This clone was detected once. The chain carries TRBV5-1 and TRBJ2-1, with D perhaps matching TRBD2 (6 bases). V was trimmed by 5 bases and J by 0 bases, leaving 12 bases between them. The CDR3 is 15 amino acids. The V gene's germline CDR1 is SGHRS and CDR2 YFSETQ. The DNA for the CDR3 is TGCGCCAGCAGTCGACTAGACTTCTCCTACAATGAGCAGTTCTTC. It encodes CASSRLDFSYNEQFF.

This clone was seen only once. This chain uses TRBV7-8 with TRBJ1-4, with D maybe TRBD1 (6 bases). The CDR3 extends over 14 amino acids. CDR1 is SGHVS and CDR2 is FQNEAQ in the germline V gene. Trimming cost V 1 base and J 8 bases, with 11 bases left between them. The CDR3 nucleotides read TGTGCCAGCAGCTTAGGTGCAGGGGACGAAAAACTGTTTTTT. As protein: CASSLGAGDEKLFF. The full variable domain, with the rest looked up from reference TRBV7-8 and TRBJ1-4, is GAGVSQSPRYKVAKRGQDVALRCDPISGHVSLFWYQQALGQGPEFLTYFQNEAQLDKSGLPSDRFFAERPEGSVSTLKIQRTQQEDSAVYLCASSLGAGDEKLFFGSGTQLSVL.

The genes are TRBV19 and TRBJ1-6; TRBD1 matches at 7 bases. Germline V CDR1 and CDR2: LNHDA, SQIVND (reference sequence). The CDR3 has 15 amino acids. V lost 7 bases to trimming and J lost 6 bases; unmatched junction nucleotides: 9. The CDR3 DNA is TGTGCCAGTACCCCGGACAGGTCGGTTAATTCACCCCTCCACTTT. Translated: CASTPDRSVNSPLHF.

The chain is built from TRBV4-3 and TRBJ2-1; D gene ambiguous. Germline CDR1 is LGHNA and CDR2 is YSLEER. The CDR3 contains 13 residues. V gave up 3 bases and J gave up 2 bases, with 5 bases separating them. This chain's CDR3 is CASSQSTYNEQFF. CDR3 coding DNA: TGCGCCAGCAGCCAGTCTACCTACAATGAGCAGTTCTTC.

The CDR3 nucleotides are TGCAGTGCTAGTCCCTTTCGGGGAGTGAACACTGAAGCTTTCTTT. Protein: CSASPFRGVNTEAFF. The rearrangement uses TRBV20-1 and TRBJ1-1; the D is unclear. The CDR3 has 15 residues. V lost 3 bases, J lost 0 bases, and 14 bases lay in between. The germline gives CDR1 DFQATT, CDR2 SNEGSKA (reference sequence).

V is TRBV6-5 and J is TRBJ1-1; 7 bases are a match to TRBD1. The CDR3 sequence is 14 residues long. V gave up 2 bases and J gave up 4 bases; unmatched junction bases: 4. CDR1 and CDR2 from the germline V gene are MNHEY and SVGAGI. The DNA for the CDR3 is TGTGCCAGCAGTTACGCAGGGGGATTCACTGAAGCTTTCTTT. Protein sequence: CASSYAGGFTEAFF.